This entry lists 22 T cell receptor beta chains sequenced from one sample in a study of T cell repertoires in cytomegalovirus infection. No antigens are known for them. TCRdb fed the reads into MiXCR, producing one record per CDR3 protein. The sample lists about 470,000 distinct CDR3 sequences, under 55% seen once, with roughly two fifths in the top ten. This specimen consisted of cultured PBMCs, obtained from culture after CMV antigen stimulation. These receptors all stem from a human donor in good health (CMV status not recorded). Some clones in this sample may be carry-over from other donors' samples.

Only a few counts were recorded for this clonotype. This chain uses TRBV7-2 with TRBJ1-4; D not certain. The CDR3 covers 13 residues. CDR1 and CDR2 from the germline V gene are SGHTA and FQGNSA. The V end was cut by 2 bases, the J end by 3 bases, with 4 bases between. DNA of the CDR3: TGTGCCAGCAGCTTAAGCCCTAATGAAAAACTGTTTTTT. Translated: CASSLSPNEKLFF.

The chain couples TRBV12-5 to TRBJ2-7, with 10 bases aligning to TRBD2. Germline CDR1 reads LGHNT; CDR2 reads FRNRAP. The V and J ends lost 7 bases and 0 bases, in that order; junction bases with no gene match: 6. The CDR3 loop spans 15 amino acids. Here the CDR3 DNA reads TGTGCTAGTGCCGGGACTAGCGTTTTCTCCTACGAGCAGTACTTC. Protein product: CASAGTSVFSYEQYF.

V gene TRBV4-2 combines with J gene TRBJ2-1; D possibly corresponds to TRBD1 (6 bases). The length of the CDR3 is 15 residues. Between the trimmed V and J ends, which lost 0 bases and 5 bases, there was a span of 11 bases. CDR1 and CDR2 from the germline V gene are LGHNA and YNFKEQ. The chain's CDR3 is CASSQETGWDNEQFF. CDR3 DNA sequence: TGTGCCAGCAGCCAAGAAACAGGGTGGGACAATGAGCAGTTCTTC.

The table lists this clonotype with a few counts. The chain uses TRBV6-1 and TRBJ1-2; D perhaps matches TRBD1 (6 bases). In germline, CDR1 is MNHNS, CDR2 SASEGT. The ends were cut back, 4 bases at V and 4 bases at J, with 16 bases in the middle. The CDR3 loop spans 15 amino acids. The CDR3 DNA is TGTGCCAGCAGTGTAAACAGGGACCAAATCTATGGCTACACCTTC. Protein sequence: CASSVNRDQIYGYTF.

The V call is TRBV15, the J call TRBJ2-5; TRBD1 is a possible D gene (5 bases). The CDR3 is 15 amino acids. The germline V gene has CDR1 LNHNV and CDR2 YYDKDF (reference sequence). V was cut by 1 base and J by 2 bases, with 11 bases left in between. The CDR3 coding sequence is TGTGCCACCAGCAGAGTTGGGGCATCTCAAGAGACCCAGTACTTC. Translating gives CATSRVGASQETQYF.

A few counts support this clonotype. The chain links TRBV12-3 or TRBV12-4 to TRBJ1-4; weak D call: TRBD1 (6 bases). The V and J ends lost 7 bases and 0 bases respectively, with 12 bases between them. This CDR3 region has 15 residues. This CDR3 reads CASTPRTATNEKLFF. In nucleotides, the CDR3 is TGTGCCAGCACGCCCAGGACAGCAACTAATGAAAAACTGTTTTTT.

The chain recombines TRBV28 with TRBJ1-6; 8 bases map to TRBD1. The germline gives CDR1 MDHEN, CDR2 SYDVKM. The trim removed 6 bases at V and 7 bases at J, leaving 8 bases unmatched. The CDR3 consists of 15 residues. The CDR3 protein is CASSPWTGRNSPLHF. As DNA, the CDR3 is TGTGCCAGCAGCCCCTGGACAGGGCGAAATTCACCCCTCCACTTT.

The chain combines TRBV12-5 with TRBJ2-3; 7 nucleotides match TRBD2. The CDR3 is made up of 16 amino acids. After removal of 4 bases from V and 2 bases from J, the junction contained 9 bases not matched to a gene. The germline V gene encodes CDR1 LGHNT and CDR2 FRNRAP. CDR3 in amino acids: CASGSLAGPHTDTQYF. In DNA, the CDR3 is TGTGCTAGTGGTTCGTTAGCGGGCCCTCACACAGATACGCAGTATTTT.

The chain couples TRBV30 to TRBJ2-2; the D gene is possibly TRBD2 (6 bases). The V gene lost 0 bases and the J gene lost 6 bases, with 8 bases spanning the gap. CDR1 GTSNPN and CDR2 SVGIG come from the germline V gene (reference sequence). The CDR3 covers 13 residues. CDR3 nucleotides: TGTGCCTGGAGTGTACGGAGGGCCGGGGAGCTGTTTTTT. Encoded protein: CAWSVRRAGELFF.

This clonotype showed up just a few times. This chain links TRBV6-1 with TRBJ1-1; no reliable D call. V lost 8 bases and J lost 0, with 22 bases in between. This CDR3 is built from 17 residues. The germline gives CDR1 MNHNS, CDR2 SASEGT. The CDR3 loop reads CASPKTGIVTMNTEAFF. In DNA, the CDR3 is TGTGCCAGCCCCAAAACGGGCATCGTGACAATGAACACTGAAGCTTTCTTT.

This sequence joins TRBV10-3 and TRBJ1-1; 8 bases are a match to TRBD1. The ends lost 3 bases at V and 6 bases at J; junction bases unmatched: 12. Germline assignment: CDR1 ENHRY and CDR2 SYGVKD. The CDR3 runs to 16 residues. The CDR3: CAISDQDRVGESEAFF. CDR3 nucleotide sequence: TGTGCCATCAGTGACCAGGACAGGGTGGGAGAGTCTGAAGCTTTCTTT.

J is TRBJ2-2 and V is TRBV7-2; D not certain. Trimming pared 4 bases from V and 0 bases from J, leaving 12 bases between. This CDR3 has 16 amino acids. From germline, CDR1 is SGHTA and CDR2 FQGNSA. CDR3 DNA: TGTGCCAGCAGCTATCGCGACAACGCGAACACCGGGGAGCTGTTTTTT. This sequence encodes CASSYRDNANTGELFF. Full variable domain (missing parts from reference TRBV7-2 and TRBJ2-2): GAGVSQSPSNKVTEKGKDVELRCDPISGHTALYWYRQSLGQGLEFLIYFQGNSAPDKSGLPSDRFSAERTGGSVSTLTIQRTQQEDSAVYLCASSYRDNANTGELFFGEGSRLTVL.

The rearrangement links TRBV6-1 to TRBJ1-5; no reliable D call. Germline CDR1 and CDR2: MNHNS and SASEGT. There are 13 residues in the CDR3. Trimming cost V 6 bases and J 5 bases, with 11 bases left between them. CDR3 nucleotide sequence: TGTGCCAGCAGCGAAAACAGCGATCAGCCCCAGCATTTT. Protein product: CASSENSDQPQHF.

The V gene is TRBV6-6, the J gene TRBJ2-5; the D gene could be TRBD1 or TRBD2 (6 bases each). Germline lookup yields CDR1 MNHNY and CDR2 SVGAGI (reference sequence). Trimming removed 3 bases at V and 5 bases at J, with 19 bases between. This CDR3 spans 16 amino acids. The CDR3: CASSYGALGGGETQYF. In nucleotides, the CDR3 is TGTGCCAGCAGTTATGGGGCTCTCGGGGGCGGGGAGACCCAGTACTTC.

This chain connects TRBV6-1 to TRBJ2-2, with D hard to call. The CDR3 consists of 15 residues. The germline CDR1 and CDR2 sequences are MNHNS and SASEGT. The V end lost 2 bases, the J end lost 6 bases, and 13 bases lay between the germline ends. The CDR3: CASSERLWGPGELFF. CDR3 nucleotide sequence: TGTGCCAGCAGTGAACGTCTCTGGGGTCCCGGGGAGCTGTTTTTT.

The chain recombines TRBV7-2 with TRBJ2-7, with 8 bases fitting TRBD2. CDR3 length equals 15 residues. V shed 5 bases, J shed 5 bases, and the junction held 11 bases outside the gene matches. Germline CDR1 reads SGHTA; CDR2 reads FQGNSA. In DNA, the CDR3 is TGTGCCAGCAGCCTAACCGGGACTAGGTTTCACGAGCAGTACTTC. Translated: CASSLTGTRFHEQYF. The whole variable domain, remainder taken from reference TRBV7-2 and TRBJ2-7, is GAGVSQSPSNKVTEKGKDVELRCDPISGHTALYWYRQSLGQGLEFLIYFQGNSAPDKSGLPSDRFSAERTGGSVSTLTIQRTQQEDSAVYLCASSLTGTRFHEQYFGPGTRLTVT.

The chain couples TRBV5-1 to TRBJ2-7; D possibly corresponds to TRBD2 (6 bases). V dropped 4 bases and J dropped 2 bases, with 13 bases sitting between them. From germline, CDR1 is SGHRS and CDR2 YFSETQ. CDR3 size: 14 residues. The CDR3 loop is CASSAYRETYEQYF. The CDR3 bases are TGCGCCAGCAGCGCCTACCGGGAGACCTACGAGCAGTACTTC. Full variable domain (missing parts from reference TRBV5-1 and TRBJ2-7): KAGVTQTPRYLIKTRGQQVTLSCSPISGHRSVSWYQQTPGQGLQFLFEYFSETQRNKGNFPGRFSGRQFSNSRSEMNVSTLELGDSALYLCASSAYRETYEQYFGPGTRLTVT.

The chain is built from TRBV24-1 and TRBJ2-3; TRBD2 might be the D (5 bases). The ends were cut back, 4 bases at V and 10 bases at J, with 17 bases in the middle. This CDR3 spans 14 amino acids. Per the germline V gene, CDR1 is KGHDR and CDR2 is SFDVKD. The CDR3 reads CATSEPSHEEAQYF. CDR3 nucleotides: TGTGCCACCAGTGAGCCTTCTCATGAGGAGGCGCAGTATTTT.

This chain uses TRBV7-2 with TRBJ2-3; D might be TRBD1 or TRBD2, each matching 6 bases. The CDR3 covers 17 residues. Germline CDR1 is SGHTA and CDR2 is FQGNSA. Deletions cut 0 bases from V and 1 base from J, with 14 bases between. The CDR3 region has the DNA TGTGCCAGCAGCTTAGCTATCGGGGGCTGGGGCACAGATACGCAGTATTTT. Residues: CASSLAIGGWGTDTQYF.

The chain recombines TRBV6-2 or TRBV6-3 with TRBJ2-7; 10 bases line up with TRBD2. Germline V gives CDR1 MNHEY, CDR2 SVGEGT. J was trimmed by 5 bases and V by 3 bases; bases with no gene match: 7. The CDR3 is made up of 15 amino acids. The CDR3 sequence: CASSYGLAGVNEQYF. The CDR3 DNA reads TGTGCCAGCAGTTATGGCCTAGCGGGAGTCAACGAGCAGTACTTC.

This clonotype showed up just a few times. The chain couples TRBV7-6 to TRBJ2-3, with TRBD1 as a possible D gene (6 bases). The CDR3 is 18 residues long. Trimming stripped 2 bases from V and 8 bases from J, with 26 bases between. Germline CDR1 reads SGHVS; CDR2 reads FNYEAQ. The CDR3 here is CASSLSAGASSTQITQYF. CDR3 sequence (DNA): TGTGCCAGCAGCTTATCGGCAGGGGCGTCTTCCACACAGATTACGCAGTATTTT.

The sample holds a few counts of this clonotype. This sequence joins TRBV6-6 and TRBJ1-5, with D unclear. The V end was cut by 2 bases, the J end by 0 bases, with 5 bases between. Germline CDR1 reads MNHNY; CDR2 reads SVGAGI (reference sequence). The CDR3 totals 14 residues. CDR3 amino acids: CASSYGTSNQPQHF. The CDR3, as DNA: TGTGCCAGCAGTTACGGCACTAGCAATCAGCCCCAGCATTTT.